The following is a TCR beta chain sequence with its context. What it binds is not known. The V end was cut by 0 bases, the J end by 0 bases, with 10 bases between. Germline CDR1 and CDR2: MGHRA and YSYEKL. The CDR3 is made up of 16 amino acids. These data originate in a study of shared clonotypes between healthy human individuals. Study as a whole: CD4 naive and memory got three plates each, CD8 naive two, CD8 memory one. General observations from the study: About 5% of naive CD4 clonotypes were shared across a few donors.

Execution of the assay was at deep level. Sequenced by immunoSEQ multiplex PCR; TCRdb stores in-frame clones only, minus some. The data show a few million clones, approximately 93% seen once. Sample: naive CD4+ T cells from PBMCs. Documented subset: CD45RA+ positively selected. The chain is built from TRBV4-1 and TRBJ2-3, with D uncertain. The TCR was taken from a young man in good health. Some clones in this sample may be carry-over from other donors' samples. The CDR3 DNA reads TGCGCCAGCAGCCAAGATAGGGCGGAGAGCACAGATACGCAGTATTTT. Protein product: CASSQDRAESTDTQYF.